The 9 T cell receptor beta chains below come from one sample, sequenced in a study of PD-L1 blockade in urothelial cancer. Produced via immunoSEQ multiplex PCR; TCRdb's table is partial and in-frame only. The sample includes some 28,000 clones, around 80% of them seen just once. Sequenced material: PBMCs, taken around atezolizumab (anti-PD-L1) treatment. The origin of the receptors is a man between 45 and 60 years old with urothelial cancer.

V gene TRBV5-4 combines with J gene TRBJ2-7; tentative D call: TRBD2 (6 bases). The CDR3 runs 13 residues. Germline-derived CDR1 and CDR2 are SGHNT and YYREEE (reference sequence). Trimming left V 3 bases short and J 6 bases short, with 13 bases between. For the CDR3, the DNA is TGTGCCAGCAGCTCCGGGACTCCTAGCGAGCAGTACTTC. It specifies CASSSGTPSEQYF. The full variable domain, its missing parts supplied by reference TRBV5-4 and TRBJ2-7, is ETGVTQSPTHLIKTRGQQVTLRCSSQSGHNTVSWYQQALGQGPQFIFQYYREEENGRGNFPPRFSGLQFPNYSSELNVNALELDDSALYLCASSSGTPSEQYFGPGTRLTVT.

This clone was counted a few times. CDR3 residues: CASSTGTSGRETQYF. Here the CDR3 DNA reads TGTGCCAGTAGTACCGGGACTAGCGGGAGAGAGACCCAGTACTTC. This chain uses TRBV19 with TRBJ2-5; 14 nucleotides align to TRBD2. Germline CDR1 is LNHDA and CDR2 is SQIVND (reference sequence). This CDR3 has 15 amino acids. The trim removed 4 bases at V and 4 bases at J, leaving 2 bases unmatched. Combining the CDR3 with reference TRBV19 and TRBJ2-5 gives the whole variable domain DGGITQSPKYLFRKEGQNVTLSCEQNLNHDAMYWYRQDPGQGLRLIYYSQIVNDFQKGDIAEGYSVSREKKESFPLTVTSAQKNPTAFYLCASSTGTSGRETQYFGPGTRLLVL.

The chain uses TRBV10-3 and TRBJ2-1; possibly TRBD2 for D (6 bases). The CDR3 totals 15 residues. Trimming removed 4 bases from V and 3 bases from J, with 13 bases in between. Germline values: CDR1 ENHRY, CDR2 SYGVKD. The CDR3 region is CAISGSAGYYNEQFF. As DNA, the CDR3 is TGTGCCATCAGTGGGTCAGCGGGCTACTACAATGAGCAGTTCTTC.

J is TRBJ2-5 and V is TRBV11-3; 12 bases are shared with TRBD2. There are 16 residues in the CDR3. The V segment lost 3 bases and the J segment 1 base; nucleotides outside the gene matches: 3. The germline V gene has CDR1 SGHNT and CDR2 YENEEA. The CDR3 DNA reads TGTGCCAGCAGCTTGGGACTAGCGGGTAGCCAAGAGACCCAGTACTTC. As protein: CASSLGLAGSQETQYF.

The J gene is TRBJ1-2, the V gene TRBV19; D remains ambiguous. The germline gives CDR1 LNHDA, CDR2 SQIVND (reference sequence). The CDR3 runs to 17 residues. V shed 3 bases and J shed 2 bases, with 19 bases lying between them. The CDR3: CASSMPLTEGRNYGYTF. DNA of the CDR3: TGTGCCAGTAGTATGCCCCTTACAGAAGGCAGGAACTATGGCTACACCTTC.

This clone was picked up a small number of times. This chain links TRBV28 with TRBJ2-7, with a possible D match to TRBD2 (5 bases). Germline values: CDR1 MDHEN, CDR2 SYDVKM. This CDR3 spans 14 amino acids. V lost 1 base and J 2 bases, leaving 9 bases between the germline ends. The CDR3 is CASSLLGLPYEQYV. The CDR3 region has the DNA TGTGCCAGCAGTTTATTAGGACTGCCCTACGAGCAGTACGTC.

The rearrangement uses TRBV5-5 and TRBJ1-4; the D is unclear. The germline CDR1 and CDR2 sequences are SGHKS and YYEKEE (reference sequence). The CDR3 spans 15 residues. With 0 bases removed from V and 0 bases from J, the gap between germline ends came to 6 bases. For the CDR3, the DNA is TGTGCCAGCAGCTTGGCGGTAGCAACTAATGAAAAACTGTTTTTT. It codes for CASSLAVATNEKLFF.

This clone was detected a few times. The gene calls are TRBV29-1 and TRBJ2-1; 10 positions match TRBD2. Germline CDR1 is SQVTM and CDR2 is ANQGSEA. Trimming removed 8 bases from V and 4 bases from J; junction bases left unmatched: 5. This CDR3 has 13 residues. The CDR3 loop is CSTGSGGYNEQFF. The CDR3 DNA reads TGCAGCACAGGTAGCGGGGGGTACAATGAGCAGTTCTTC.

V usage is TRBV10-2 and J usage is TRBJ2-1; unclear D gene. With 2 bases removed from V and 2 bases from J, the gap between germline ends came to 7 bases. Germline lookup yields CDR1 WSHSY and CDR2 SAAADI. This CDR3 is built from 14 residues. In DNA, the CDR3 is TGCGCCAGCAGTGAGGGCAGAACCTACAATGAGCAGTTCTTC. Translated, it gives CASSEGRTYNEQFF.